These T cell receptor beta chains were read from a single sample in a study of T cells after yellow fever vaccination. TCRdb reprocessed the 5' RACE reads via MiXCR and lists one record per CDR3 protein. There are approximately 340,000 distinct CDR3 sequences in the sample; 8.7% occur only once, and under 20% lies in the top ten. The sequencing used PBMCs, collected on the day of the first yellow fever vaccination. The receptors were sampled from a man between 18 and 29 years old who received the YFV17D yellow fever vaccine. Both conserved end residues are part of each CDR3. The D gene is left open where the match is weak. Size values are once, few and many counts, or a class for expanded clones, and some rows have none.

J	size	D	V	DNA	CDR3
TRBJ2-1	few	NA	TRBV4-1	TGCGCCAGCAGCCACCCCCCCGAGAGCTCCTACAATGAGCAGTTCTTC	CASSHPPESSYNEQFF
TRBJ1-6	NA	NA	TRBV6-2/TRBV6-3	TGTGCCAGCAGACGCCCCGGTGTTCGCTATAATTCACCCCTCCACTTT	CASRRPGVRYNSPLHF
TRBJ1-5	NA	NA	TRBV12-3/TRBV12-4	TGTGCCAGCAGCCGATGGGACACGGAAAATCAGCCCCAGCATTTT	CASSRWDTENQPQHF
TRBJ2-3	many	NA	TRBV5-1	TGCGCCAGCCGGGACGTAAACGAGGATACGCAGTATTTT	CASRDVNEDTQYF
TRBJ1-1	many	NA	TRBV20-1	TGCAGTGCTAGAGATGCCCCGGCGAACACTGAAGCTTTCTTT	CSARDAPANTEAFF
TRBJ1-1	few	TRBD1	TRBV6-2/TRBV6-3	TGTGCCAGCACCACACAGGGGGCATGGACTGAAGCTTTCTTT	CASTTQGAWTEAFF
TRBJ2-5	many	NA	TRBV4-2	TGTGCCAGCAGCCCGCCGGGTTCATTGGCACGCCGACATCTCCAAGAGACCCAGTACTTC	CASSPPGSLARRHLQETQYF
TRBJ1-2	few	TRBD1	TRBV6-1	TGTGCCAGCAGTGACCTTCGAGGACAGGGAGCCTTCTATGGCTACACCTTC	CASSDLRGQGAFYGYTF
TRBJ2-2	many	NA	TRBV4-3	TGCGCCAGCAGCCACGCCGGGGAGCTGTTTTTT	CASSHAGELFF
TRBJ1-6	few	NA	TRBV5-5	TGTGCCAGCAGCTTGCGCGGAACACCCCTCCACTTT	CASSLRGTPLHF
TRBJ2-5	few	TRBD2	TRBV4-2	TGTGCCAGCAGCCAAGATCTCACTCGGGGGGGCCTTGGGGAGACCCAGTACTTC	CASSQDLTRGGLGETQYF
TRBJ1-2	NA	NA	TRBV7-9	TGTGCCAGCAGCCCCCGGTCGGATAACTATGGCTACACCTTC	CASSPRSDNYGYTF
TRBJ1-6	NA	NA	TRBV9	TGTGCCAGCAGCGACACAGATTCACCCCTCCACTTT	CASSDTDSPLHF
TRBJ2-7	many	TRBD2	TRBV20-1	TGCAGTGTTTCCCCCCGGGGGGGGGAATACGAGCAGTACTTC	CSVSPRGGEYEQYF
TRBJ2-1	few	NA	TRBV3-1	TGTGCCAGCAGCCAAGTAGACAGCCACAATGAGCAGTTCTTC	CASSQVDSHNEQFF
TRBJ1-5	NA	NA	TRBV4-1	TGCGCCAGCAGCCAAGAGGGCATTATCGGGAGCAATCAGCCCCAGCATTTT	CASSQEGIIGSNQPQHF
TRBJ2-1	NA	TRBD2	TRBV5-1	TGCGCCAGCAGCTTGTTTCGGCGGGGGGTGGGCAATGAGCAGTTCTTC	CASSLFRRGVGNEQFF
TRBJ1-4	few	NA	TRBV7-2	TGTGCCAGCAGCTTACGCAGGGGCCTAACCCTCTCTAATGAAAAACTGTTTTTT	CASSLRRGLTLSNEKLFF
TRBJ2-1	many	TRBD1	TRBV29-1	TGCAGCGCTATTCAAGGGGGCTGGGGTGAGCAGTTCTTC	CSAIQGGWGEQFF
TRBJ1-6	few	NA	TRBV12-3/TRBV12-4	TGTGCCAGCAGTTCTTTTGGCTCTGGGTTCGAGTTT	CASSSFGSGFEF
TRBJ1-4	few	TRBD1	TRBV4-1	TGCGCCAGCAGCTCCCGGACAGGGAATGAAAAACTGTTTTTT	CASSSRTGNEKLFF
TRBJ2-2	NA	NA	TRBV7-9	TGTGCCAGCAGGACTGGGACCTTCGGCACCGGGGAGCTGTTTTTT	CASRTGTFGTGELFF
TRBJ1-1	few	TRBD1	TRBV20-1	TGCAGTGCGACAGGGATACCGATGAACACTGAAGCTTTCTTT	CSATGIPMNTEAFF
TRBJ1-2	NA	NA	TRBV19	TGTGCCAGCCAACCGGGGACGGCCTATGGCTACACCTTC	CASQPGTAYGYTF
TRBJ2-1	NA	NA	TRBV3-1	TGTGCCAGCAGCCAAGAGGGGGCGGGGGAGGTGACCTACAATGAGCAGTTCTTC	CASSQEGAGEVTYNEQFF
TRBJ2-7	few	NA	TRBV5-1	TGCGCCAGCAGCTTGAGTCGGGGGCGCTCCTACGAGCAGTACTTC	CASSLSRGRSYEQYF
TRBJ1-2	many	NA	TRBV4-1	TGCGCCAGCAGCCAAGAAGAAACCCGGGGGAGAGCTAATGGCTACACCTTC	CASSQEETRGRANGYTF
TRBJ2-5	few	NA	TRBV5-1	TGCGCCAGCAGCTTGGTTCGGGTCGAGCTTGGAGAGACCCAGTACTTC	CASSLVRVELGETQYF